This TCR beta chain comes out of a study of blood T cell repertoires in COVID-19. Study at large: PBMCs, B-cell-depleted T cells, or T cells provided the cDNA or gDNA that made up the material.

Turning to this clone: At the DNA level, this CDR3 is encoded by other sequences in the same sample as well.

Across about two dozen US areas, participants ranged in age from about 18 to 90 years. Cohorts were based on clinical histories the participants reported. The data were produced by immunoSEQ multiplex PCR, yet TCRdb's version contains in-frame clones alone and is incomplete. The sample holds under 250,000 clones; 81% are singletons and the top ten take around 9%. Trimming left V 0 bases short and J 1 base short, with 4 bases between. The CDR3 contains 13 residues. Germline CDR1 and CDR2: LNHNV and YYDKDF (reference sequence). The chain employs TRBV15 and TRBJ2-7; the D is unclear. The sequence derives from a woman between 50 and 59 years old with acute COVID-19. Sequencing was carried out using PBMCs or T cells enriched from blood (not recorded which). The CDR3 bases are TGTGCCACCAGCAGAGATCCGTCCTACGAGCAGTACTTC. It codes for CATSRDPSYEQYF.